This T cell receptor (beta chain) is drawn from a study of CD8 T cells in ankylosing spondylitis. Study-level findings and limits: Within ankylosing spondylitis blood, a TCR beta motif made up of seven or eight highly homologous variants appeared to be characteristic.

In its sample, this clonotype was seen many times. The antigen remains unidentified. TCRdb reanalysed the 5' RACE reads using MiXCR and keeps one entry per CDR3 protein. Among about 840,000 distinct CDR3 sequences listed, 12% were seen once. Input material: blood, either unsorted or a sorted T cell fraction (not recorded which). This TCR was recovered from a male donor with ankylosing spondylitis.

The CDR3 spells CASSPHRAYYGYTF. CDR3 sequence (DNA): TGTGCCAGCAGCCCCCATCGGGCCTACTATGGCTACACCTTC. V gene TRBV9 combines with J gene TRBJ1-2; D uncertain. CDR1 is SGDLS and CDR2 is YYNGEE in the germline V gene. This CDR3 has 14 amino acids. V lost 4 bases and J lost 3, with 13 bases in between.